This T cell receptor beta chain was recorded in a study of T cell responses to AZD1222 COVID-19 vaccine. Study-level findings and limits: Donors, mostly white British, included more females; clonal diversity was possibly underestimated.

Repertoires were generated with immunoSEQ multiplex PCR, while TCRdb's copy carries only in-frame clones and drops some. The sample contains 150,000 to 200,000 clones, 80% to 95% of which appear only once. The germline V gene has CDR1 LNHDA and CDR2 SQIVND (reference sequence). V was shortened by 7 bases and J by 5 bases, with 20 bases between the two germline ends. The CDR3 totals 15 residues. On this clone: Antigen specificity is unknown.

The sample was peripheral blood, taken on day 0 of AZD1222 vaccination. The TCR comes from an adult in good health. The V gene is TRBV19, the J gene TRBJ1-1; no firm D call. This chain's CDR3 is CASTSGPQVRTEAFF. CDR3 DNA: TGTGCCAGTACCTCCGGACCCCAAGTAAGGACTGAAGCTTTCTTT.